This is a list of T cell receptor beta chains from one sample in a study of T-cell reconstitution after alpha-beta-depleted transplantation in children. TCRdb processed the PCR reads anew with MiXCR; each CDR3 protein has one entry. The top ten clones hold about 2.8% of a sample with about 240,000 distinct CDR3 sequences, about 26% of them seen once. The sequencing here drew on PBMCs, taken before TCRalphabeta/CD19-depleted stem cell transplant. All receptors derive from a girl aged 2 to 10 with Fanconi anemia, due to receive a stem cell transplant. The CDR3 runs from the conserved cysteine through the conserved F or W. The D gene is left open where the match is weak. Part of the rows lack a size; the others show once, few, many or a class for expanded clones.

d_call	clone_size	j_call	v_call	cdr3_nt	cdr3_aa
.	few	TRBJ2-1	TRBV19	TGTGCCCCCTCAAGGAAGGGTGAGCAGTTCTTC	CAPSRKGEQFF
.	many	TRBJ2-1	TRBV20-1	TGCAGTGCTAGAGATAGAGAGAGTGAGCAGTTCTTC	CSARDRESEQFF
.	many	TRBJ2-5	TRBV13	TGTGCCAGCAGCTTAGATAGTGGCGCGACCCAGTACTTC	CASSLDSGATQYF
.	many	TRBJ1-1	TRBV20-1	TGCAGTGCTAGGATCGGGCAGCACACTGAAGCTTTCTTT	CSARIGQHTEAFF
.	.	TRBJ2-3	TRBV20-1	TGCAGTGCCGGCGGGCAGATTAGCACAGATACGCAGTATTTT	CSAGGQISTDTQYF
.	.	TRBJ2-2	TRBV12-3/TRBV12-4	TGTGCCAGCAGGGGGTACCGGACCGGGGAGCTGTTTTTT	CASRGYRTGELFF
.	few	TRBJ2-7	TRBV21-1	TGTGCCAGCAGCACCCCTGAAGACAGGATCTACGAGCAGTACTTC	CASSTPEDRIYEQYF
TRBD1	many	TRBJ2-1	TRBV29-1	TGCAGCGTCGGGGGTGGGGGCTACAGGGGGCGCATAAATGAGCAGTTCTTC	CSVGGGGYRGRINEQFF
.	many	TRBJ1-1	TRBV29-1	TGCAGCGTTTCATGGGGGAACACTGAAGCTTTCTTT	CSVSWGNTEAFF
TRBD2	.	TRBJ2-1	TRBV20-1	TGCAGTGCTTCTGGGGGGGTTCTCTCCTACAATGAGCAGTTCTTC	CSASGGVLSYNEQFF
.	.	TRBJ2-3	TRBV27	TGTGCCAGCAGTTCCCGGGACACCACAGATACGCAGTATTTT	CASSSRDTTDTQYF
.	.	TRBJ2-6	TRBV29-1	TGCAGCGTTGAAGAAGGGAATGGGGCCAACGTCCTGACTTTC	CSVEEGNGANVLTF
TRBD2	many	TRBJ2-7	TRBV29-1	TGCAGCGTGGGGGGAGGGGTCTACGAGCAGTACTTC	CSVGGGVYEQYF
TRBD1	.	TRBJ1-3	TRBV2	TGTGCCAGCAGTCCCGGGACAGGCTCTGGAAACACCATATATTTT	CASSPGTGSGNTIYF
TRBD2	.	TRBJ2-3	TRBV7-3	TGTGCCAGCAGCTTTGCGGGAGGGAGAGATACGCAGTATTTT	CASSFAGGRDTQYF
.	few	TRBJ2-7	TRBV20-1	TGCAGTGCTAGAGAACCAACCTACGAGCAGTACTTC	CSAREPTYEQYF
.	.	TRBJ2-3	TRBV11-2	TGTGCCAGCAGCTTTTTGAGGGCTAGCTTTATGGATACGCAGTATTTT	CASSFLRASFMDTQYF
TRBD1	few	TRBJ2-7	TRBV7-7	TGTGCCAGCAGCCCGGACAGGGGGGCCTACGAGCAGTACTTC	CASSPDRGAYEQYF
.	.	TRBJ1-2	TRBV28	TGTGCCAGCAGTTTGCGGGGGGCCTATGGCTACACCTTC	CASSLRGAYGYTF
.	many	TRBJ2-7	TRBV6-5	TGTGCCAGCAGTTACTCACGCGGAGGGAGCTCCTACGAGCAGTACTTC	CASSYSRGGSSYEQYF
TRBD2	few	TRBJ2-1	TRBV20-1	TGCAGTGCTACACGCCCGACTAGCCACTACAATGAGCAGTTCTTC	CSATRPTSHYNEQFF
TRBD2	.	TRBJ2-1	TRBV6-5	TGTGCCAGCAGTTACTCGGCGGGGGGGTCTGAGTTCTTC	CASSYSAGGSEFF
.	.	TRBJ2-7	TRBV21-1	TGTGCCAGCAGCAGTTCAGGGCAGACCCCCTACGAGCAGTACTTC	CASSSSGQTPYEQYF
.	many	TRBJ2-7	TRBV20-1	TGCAGTGCTAGAATCCGGACTATACGGAACTACGAGCAGTACTTC	CSARIRTIRNYEQYF
.	many	TRBJ2-2	TRBV6-5	TGTGCCAGCAGTTACCGGTACGGGATCGACACCGGGGAGCTGTTTTTT	CASSYRYGIDTGELFF
TRBD1	many	TRBJ2-1	TRBV7-2	TGTGCCAGCAGCTTATTAGATCAGGGGGCTCTCAATGAGCAGTTCTTC	CASSLLDQGALNEQFF